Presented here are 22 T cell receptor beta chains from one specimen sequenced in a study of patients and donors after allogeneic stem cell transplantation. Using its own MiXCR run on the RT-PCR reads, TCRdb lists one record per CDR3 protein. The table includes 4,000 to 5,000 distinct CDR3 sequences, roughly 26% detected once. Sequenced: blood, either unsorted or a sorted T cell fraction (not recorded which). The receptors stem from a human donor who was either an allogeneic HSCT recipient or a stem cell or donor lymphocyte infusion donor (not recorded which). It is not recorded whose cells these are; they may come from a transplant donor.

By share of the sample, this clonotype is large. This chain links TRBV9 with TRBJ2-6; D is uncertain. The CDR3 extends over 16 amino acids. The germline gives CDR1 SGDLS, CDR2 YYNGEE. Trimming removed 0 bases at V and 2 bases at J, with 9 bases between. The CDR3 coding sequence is TGTGCCAGCAGCGTAGCGTATAGGGCTGGGGCCAACGTCCTGACTTTC. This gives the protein CASSVAYRAGANVLTF.

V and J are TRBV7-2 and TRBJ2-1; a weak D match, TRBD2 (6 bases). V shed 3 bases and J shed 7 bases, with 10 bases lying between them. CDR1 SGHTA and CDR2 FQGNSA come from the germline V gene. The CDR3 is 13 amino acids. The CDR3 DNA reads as TGTGCCAGCAGCTTTTCCCGGGAGAATGAGCAGTTCTTC. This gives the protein CASSFSRENEQFF.

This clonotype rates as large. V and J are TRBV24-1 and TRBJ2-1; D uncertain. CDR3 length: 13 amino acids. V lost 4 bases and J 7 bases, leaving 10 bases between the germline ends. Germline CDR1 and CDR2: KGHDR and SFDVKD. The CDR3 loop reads CATSEGKWNEQFF. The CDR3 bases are TGTGCCACCAGTGAGGGAAAGTGGAATGAGCAGTTCTTC.

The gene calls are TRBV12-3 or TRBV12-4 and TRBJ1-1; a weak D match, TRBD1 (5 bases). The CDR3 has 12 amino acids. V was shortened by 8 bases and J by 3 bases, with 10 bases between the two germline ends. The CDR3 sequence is CASGREYTEAFF. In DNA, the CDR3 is TGTGCCAGCGGCAGGGAGTACACTGAAGCTTTCTTT.

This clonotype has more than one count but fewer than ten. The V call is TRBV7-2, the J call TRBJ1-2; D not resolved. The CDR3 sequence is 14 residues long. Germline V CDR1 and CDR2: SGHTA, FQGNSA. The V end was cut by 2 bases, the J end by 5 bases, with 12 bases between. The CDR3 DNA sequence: TGTGCCAGCAGCTTAAATGCGGCAGCGTATGGCTACACCTTC. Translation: CASSLNAAAYGYTF.

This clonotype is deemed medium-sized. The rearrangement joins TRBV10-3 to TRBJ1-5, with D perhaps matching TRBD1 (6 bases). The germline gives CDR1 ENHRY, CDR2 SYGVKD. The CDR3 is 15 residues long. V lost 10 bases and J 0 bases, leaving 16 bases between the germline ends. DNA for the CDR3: TGTGCCACCGTGGGGGCAGGGCCTAGCAATCAGCCCCAGCATTTT. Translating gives CATVGAGPSNQPQHF.

This chain's CDR3 is CATSRWGSYEQYF. The CDR3 DNA reads TGTGCCACCAGCAGGTGGGGATCCTACGAGCAGTACTTC. The chain couples TRBV15 to TRBJ2-7; D gene unclear. Germline V lookup: CDR1 LNHNV, CDR2 YYDKDF (reference sequence). CDR3 length: 13 residues. Trimming took 3 bases from V and 1 from J, leaving 7 bases between them.

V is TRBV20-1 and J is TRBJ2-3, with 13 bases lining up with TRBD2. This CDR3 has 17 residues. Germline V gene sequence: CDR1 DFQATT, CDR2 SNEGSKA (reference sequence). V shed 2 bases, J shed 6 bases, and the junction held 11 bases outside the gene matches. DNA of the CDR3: TGCAGTGCTAGAAGGACTAGCGGGAGCGGGGGGAAGGATACGCAGTATTTT. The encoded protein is CSARRTSGSGGKDTQYF.

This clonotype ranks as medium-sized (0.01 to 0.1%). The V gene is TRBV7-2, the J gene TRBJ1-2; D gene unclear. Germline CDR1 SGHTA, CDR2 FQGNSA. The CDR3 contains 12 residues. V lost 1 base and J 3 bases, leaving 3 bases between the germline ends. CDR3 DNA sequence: TGTGCCAGCAGCTTAGGGGACTATGGCTACACCTTC. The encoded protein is CASSLGDYGYTF.

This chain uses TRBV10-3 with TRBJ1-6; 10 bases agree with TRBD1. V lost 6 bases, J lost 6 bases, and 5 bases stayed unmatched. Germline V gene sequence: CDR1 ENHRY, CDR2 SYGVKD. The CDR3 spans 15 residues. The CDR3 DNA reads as TGTGCCATCAGCGATGGACAGGGGGTTAATTCACCCCTCCACTTT. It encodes CAISDGQGVNSPLHF.

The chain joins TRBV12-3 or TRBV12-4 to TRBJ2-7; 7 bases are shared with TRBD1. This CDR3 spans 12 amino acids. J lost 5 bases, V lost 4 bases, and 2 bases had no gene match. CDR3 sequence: CASSSTGDEQYF. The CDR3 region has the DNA TGTGCCAGCAGTTCAACAGGGGACGAGCAGTACTTC.

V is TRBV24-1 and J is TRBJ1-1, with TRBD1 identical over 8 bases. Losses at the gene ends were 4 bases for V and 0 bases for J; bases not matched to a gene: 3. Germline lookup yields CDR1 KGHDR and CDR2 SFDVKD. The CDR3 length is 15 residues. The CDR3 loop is CATSEAGGVNTEAFF. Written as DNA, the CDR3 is TGTGCCACCAGTGAGGCAGGGGGCGTGAACACTGAAGCTTTCTTT.

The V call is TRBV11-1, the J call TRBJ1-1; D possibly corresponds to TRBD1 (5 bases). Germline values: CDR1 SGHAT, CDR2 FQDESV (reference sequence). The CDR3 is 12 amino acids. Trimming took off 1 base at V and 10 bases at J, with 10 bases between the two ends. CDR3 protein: CASSLGGHGAFF. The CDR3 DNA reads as TGTGCCAGCAGCTTAGGTGGACACGGAGCTTTCTTT.

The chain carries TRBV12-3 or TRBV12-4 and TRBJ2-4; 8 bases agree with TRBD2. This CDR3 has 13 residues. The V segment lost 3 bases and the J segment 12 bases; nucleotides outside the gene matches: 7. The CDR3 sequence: CASSFTGTSSQYF. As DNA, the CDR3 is TGTGCCAGCAGTTTTACCGGGACTAGTAGTCAGTACTTC.

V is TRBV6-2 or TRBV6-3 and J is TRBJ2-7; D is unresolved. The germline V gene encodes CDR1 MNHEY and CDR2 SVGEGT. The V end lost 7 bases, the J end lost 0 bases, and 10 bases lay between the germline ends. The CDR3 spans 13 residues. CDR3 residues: CASMTGISYEQYF. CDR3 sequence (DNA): TGTGCCAGCATGACCGGAATCTCCTACGAGCAGTACTTC.

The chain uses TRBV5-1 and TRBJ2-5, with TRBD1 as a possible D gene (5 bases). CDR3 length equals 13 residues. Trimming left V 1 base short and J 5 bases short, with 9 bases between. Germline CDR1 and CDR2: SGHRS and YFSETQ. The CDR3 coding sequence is TGCGCCAGCAGCTTGTCAGGGCGGGAGACCCAGTACTTC. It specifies CASSLSGRETQYF.

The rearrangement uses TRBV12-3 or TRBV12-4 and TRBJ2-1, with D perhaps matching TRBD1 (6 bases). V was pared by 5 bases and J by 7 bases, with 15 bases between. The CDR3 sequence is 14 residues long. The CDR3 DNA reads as TGTGCCAGCAGTCCCAGGGGAGTGGGGAATGAGCAGTTCTTC. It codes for CASSPRGVGNEQFF.

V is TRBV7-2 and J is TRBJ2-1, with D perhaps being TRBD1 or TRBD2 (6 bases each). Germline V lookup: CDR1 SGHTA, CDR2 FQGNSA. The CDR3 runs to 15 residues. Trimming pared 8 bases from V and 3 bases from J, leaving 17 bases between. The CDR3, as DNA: TGTGCCAGCCGTGCAGGTCGGGGGCGCTACAATGAGCAGTTCTTC. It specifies CASRAGRGRYNEQFF.

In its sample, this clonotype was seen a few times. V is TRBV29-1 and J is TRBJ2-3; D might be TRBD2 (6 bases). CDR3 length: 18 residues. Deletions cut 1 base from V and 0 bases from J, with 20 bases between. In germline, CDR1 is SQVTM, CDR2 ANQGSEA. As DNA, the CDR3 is TGCAGCGTTGAAGGTCCCCTGTTTCGCGGGGAGAGCACAGATACGCAGTATTTT. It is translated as CSVEGPLFRGESTDTQYF.

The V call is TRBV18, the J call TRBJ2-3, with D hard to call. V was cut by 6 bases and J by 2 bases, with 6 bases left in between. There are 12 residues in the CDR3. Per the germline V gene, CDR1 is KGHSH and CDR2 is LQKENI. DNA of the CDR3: TGTGCCAGCTCCTGGGACACAGATACGCAGTATTTT. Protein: CASSWDTDTQYF.

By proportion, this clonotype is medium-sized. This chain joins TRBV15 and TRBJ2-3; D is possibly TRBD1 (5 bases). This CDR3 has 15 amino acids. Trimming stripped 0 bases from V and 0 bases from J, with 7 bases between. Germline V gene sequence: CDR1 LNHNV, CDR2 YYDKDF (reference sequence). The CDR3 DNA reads TGTGCCACCAGCAGAGACAGGGCTAGCACAGATACGCAGTATTTT. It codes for CATSRDRASTDTQYF.

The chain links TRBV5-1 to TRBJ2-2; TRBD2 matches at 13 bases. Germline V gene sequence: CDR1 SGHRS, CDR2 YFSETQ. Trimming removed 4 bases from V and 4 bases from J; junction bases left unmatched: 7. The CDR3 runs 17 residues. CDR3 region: CASSRTSGSWGTGELFF. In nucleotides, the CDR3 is TGCGCCAGCAGCCGGACTAGCGGGAGTTGGGGCACCGGGGAGCTGTTTTTT.